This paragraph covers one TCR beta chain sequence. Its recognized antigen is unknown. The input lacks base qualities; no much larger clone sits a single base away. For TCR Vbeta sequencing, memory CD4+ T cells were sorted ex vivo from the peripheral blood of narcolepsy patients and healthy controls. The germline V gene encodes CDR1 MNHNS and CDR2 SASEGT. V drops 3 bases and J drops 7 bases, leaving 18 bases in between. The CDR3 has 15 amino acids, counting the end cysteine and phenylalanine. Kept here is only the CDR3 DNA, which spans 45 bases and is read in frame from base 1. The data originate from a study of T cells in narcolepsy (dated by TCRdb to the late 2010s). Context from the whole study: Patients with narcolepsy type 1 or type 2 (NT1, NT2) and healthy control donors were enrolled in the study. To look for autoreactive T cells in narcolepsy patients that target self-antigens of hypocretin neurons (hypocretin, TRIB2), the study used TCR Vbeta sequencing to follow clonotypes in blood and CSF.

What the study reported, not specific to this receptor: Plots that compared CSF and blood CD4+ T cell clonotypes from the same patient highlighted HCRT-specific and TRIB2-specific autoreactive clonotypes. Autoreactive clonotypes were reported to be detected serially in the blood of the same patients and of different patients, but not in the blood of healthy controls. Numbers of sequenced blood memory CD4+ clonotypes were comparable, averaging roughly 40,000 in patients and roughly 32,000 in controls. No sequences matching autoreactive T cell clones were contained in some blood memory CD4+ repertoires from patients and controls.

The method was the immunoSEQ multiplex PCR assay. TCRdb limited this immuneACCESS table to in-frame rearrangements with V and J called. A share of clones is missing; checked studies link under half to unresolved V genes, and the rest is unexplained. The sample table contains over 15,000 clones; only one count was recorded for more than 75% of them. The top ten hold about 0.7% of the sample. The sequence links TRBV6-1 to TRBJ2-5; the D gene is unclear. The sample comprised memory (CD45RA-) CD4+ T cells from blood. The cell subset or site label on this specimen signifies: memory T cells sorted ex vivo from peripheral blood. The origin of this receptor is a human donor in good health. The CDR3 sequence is CASSDQATLKRTQYF. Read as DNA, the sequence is TGTGCCAGCAGTGACCAAGCGACCCTAAAAAGGACCCAGTACTTC.